These 11 T cell receptor beta chains were all obtained from the same sample, sequenced in a study of T-cell reconstitution after alpha-beta-depleted transplantation in children. The TCRbeta library incorporated unique molecular identifiers. TCRdb itself ran the PCR reads through MiXCR, one entry per CDR3 protein. The sample contains 440,000 or so distinct CDR3 sequences, roughly 43% of which appear only once. The source was PBMCs, collected before TCRalphabeta/CD19-depleted stem cell transplant. These TCRs come from a girl between 2 and 10 years old with aplastic anemia, due to receive a stem cell transplant.

The chain employs TRBV6-1 and TRBJ1-1; 12 nucleotides agree with TRBD1. CDR3 length equals 13 residues. The V and J ends lost 7 bases and 11 bases, in that order; junction bases with no gene match: 8. Germline V CDR1 and CDR2: MNHNS, SASEGT. CDR3 nucleotide sequence: TGTGCCAGCACCCAGGGACAGGGGGCTCGGGCTTTCTTT. Protein sequence: CASTQGQGARAFF.

In this sample, this clonotype turned up many times. The chain carries TRBV5-1 and TRBJ2-3; 7 bases are shared with TRBD2. J lost 1 base, V lost 2 bases, and 7 bases had no gene match. Germline V CDR1 and CDR2: SGHRS, YFSETQ. There are 16 residues in the CDR3. Here the CDR3 DNA reads TGCGCCAGCAGCTTTCTTCCTAGCGGCCGCACAGATACGCAGTATTTT. Residues: CASSFLPSGRTDTQYF.

This clonotype was seen repeatedly, ten times or more. J is TRBJ2-1 and V is TRBV5-1; 10 bases match TRBD2. This CDR3 is 15 amino acids long. The germline V gene has CDR1 SGHRS and CDR2 YFSETQ. The V gene end was trimmed by 4 bases and the J gene end by 0 bases; junction bases not matched to a gene: 1. DNA for the CDR3: TGCGCCAGCAGCACTAGCGGGAACTCCTACAATGAGCAGTTCTTC. Protein: CASSTSGNSYNEQFF. The whole variable domain, filled in from reference TRBV5-1 and TRBJ2-1, reads KAGVTQTPRYLIKTRGQQVTLSCSPISGHRSVSWYQQTPGQGLQFLFEYFSETQRNKGNFPGRFSGRQFSNSRSEMNVSTLELGDSALYLCASSTSGNSYNEQFFGPGTRLTVL.

This clonotype showed up just a few times. This chain connects TRBV20-1 to TRBJ2-3; no reliable D call. Germline assignment: CDR1 DFQATT and CDR2 SNEGSKA (reference sequence). V lost 2 bases and J 2 bases, leaving 11 bases between the germline ends. This CDR3 spans 14 amino acids. The CDR3 DNA reads TGCAGTGCTAGACGTACGAGAAACACAGATACGCAGTATTTT. Translation: CSARRTRNTDTQYF.

This clonotype was observed a few times. The chain uses TRBV7-9 and TRBJ2-3, with 7 nucleotides matching TRBD1. CDR1 SEHNR and CDR2 FQNEAQ come from the germline V gene (reference sequence). The trim removed 5 bases at V and 4 bases at J, leaving 9 bases unmatched. CDR3 size: 15 residues. This CDR3 is CASSSPTGAADTQYF. The DNA of the CDR3 is TGTGCCAGCAGCAGCCCTACAGGGGCTGCAGATACGCAGTATTTT.

The chain links TRBV28 to TRBJ2-7, with D tentatively TRBD1 (5 bases). CDR1 MDHEN and CDR2 SYDVKM come from the germline V gene. V lost 4 bases to trimming and J lost 2 bases, with 12 bases between them. The CDR3 runs 14 residues. The CDR3 protein is CASSSPTAPYEQYF. The CDR3 DNA reads as TGTGCCAGCAGTTCGCCGACAGCCCCCTACGAGCAGTACTTC.

The V call is TRBV7-2, the J call TRBJ2-5; D possibly matches TRBD1 or TRBD2 (6 bases each). V gave up 1 base and J gave up 10 bases, with 13 bases separating them. Germline V lookup: CDR1 SGHTA, CDR2 FQGNSA. The CDR3 consists of 13 residues. The CDR3: CASSLGAGEDQYF. CDR3 coding DNA: TGTGCCAGCAGCTTAGGGGCAGGGGAGGACCAGTACTTC.

The chain carries TRBV28 and TRBJ2-7; either TRBD1 or TRBD2 may fit D (5 bases each). The CDR3 contains 14 residues. V was trimmed by 6 bases and J by 0 bases, leaving 12 bases between them. Germline V gene lookup returns CDR1 MDHEN and CDR2 SYDVKM. In DNA, the CDR3 is TGTGCCAGCAGCCCCTTCGGGGCCTCCTACGAGCAGTACTTC. This translates into CASSPFGASYEQYF. The full variable domain, in which reference TRBV28 and TRBJ2-7 provide the parts outside the CDR3, is DVKVTQSSRYLVKRTGEKVFLECVQDMDHENMFWYRQDPGLGLRLIYFSYDVKMKEKGDIPEGYSVSREKKERFSLILESASTNQTSMYLCASSPFGASYEQYFGPGTRLTVT.

The rearrangement uses TRBV20-1 and TRBJ2-7, with 8 bases that match TRBD2. The germline CDR1 and CDR2 sequences are DFQATT and SNEGSKA (reference sequence). The trim removed 6 bases at V and 2 bases at J, leaving 6 bases unmatched. This CDR3 is 13 amino acids long. The CDR3 sequence is CSAAGTRTYEQYF. The CDR3 nucleotides are TGCAGTGCCGCCGGGACTAGGACCTACGAGCAGTACTTC.

This clonotype was recorded at least ten times. The CDR3 coding sequence is TGCAGCGGGGGGGACTTCTCAGGCTACGAGCAGTACTTC. Translated: CSGGDFSGYEQYF. This rearrangement joins TRBV29-1 to TRBJ2-7, with D possibly being TRBD2 (6 bases). The CDR3 covers 13 residues. The germline V gene encodes CDR1 SQVTM and CDR2 ANQGSEA. With 7 bases removed from V and 3 bases from J, the gap between germline ends came to 16 bases.

The genes are TRBV11-2 and TRBJ2-2; 8 bases are shared with TRBD2. The CDR3 has 15 amino acids. Trimming took 5 bases from V and 5 from J; bases not matched to a gene: 7. Germline V gene sequence: CDR1 SGHAT, CDR2 FQNNGV. The CDR3 sequence: CASSTTGRGTGELFF. In nucleotides, the CDR3 is TGTGCCAGCAGCACAACCGGGAGGGGGACCGGGGAGCTGTTTTTT.